These 4 T cell receptor beta chains were sequenced from one sample in a study of beta chain features in type 1 diabetes. Broader study findings: Within each of all four CD4+ subsets, Type 1 diabetes patients had TCRB CDR3s that were moderately but significantly shorter.

Reverse transcription of all isolated RNA meant that expressed TCRB transcripts were sequenced. Only in-frame clones appear in the TCRdb table, and some are missing; sequencing was by immunoSEQ multiplex PCR. The sample contains 150,000 to 200,000 clones, roughly 63% of which appear only once. Their antigen targets remain unknown. The sequencing sample was made of naive CD4+ T cells from blood. These receptors were collected from a young man with type 1 diabetes.

J is TRBJ1-1 and V is TRBV10-3; 8 bases agree with TRBD1. The V segment lost 11 bases and the J segment 1 base; nucleotides outside the gene matches: 6. CDR1 is ENHRY and CDR2 is SYGVKD in the germline V gene. The CDR3 totals 13 residues. The CDR3 region has the DNA TGTGCCGCGAAACAGGGGGGGAACACTGAAGCTTTCTTT. It specifies CAAKQGGNTEAFF.

The chain uses TRBV4-3 and TRBJ2-5, with 7 bases that match TRBD1. Germline-derived CDR1 and CDR2 are LGHNA and YSLEER. The CDR3 is 17 residues long. V shed 0 bases, J shed 1 base, and the junction held 8 bases outside the gene matches. The CDR3 DNA is TGCGCCAGCAGCCAAGATCTGGCAGGGGGAAGCCAAGAGACCCAGTACTTC. The encoded protein is CASSQDLAGGSQETQYF.

The gene calls are TRBV29-1 and TRBJ1-2, with 9 bases aligning to TRBD1. The germline V gene has CDR1 SQVTM and CDR2 ANQGSEA. This CDR3 is built from 12 residues. V trimming: 6 bases; J trimming: 7 bases; junction bases outside the gene matches: 6. The chain's CDR3 is CSVQGQGLGYTF. In DNA, the CDR3 is TGCAGCGTCCAGGGACAGGGCCTTGGCTACACCTTC.

The chain links TRBV5-1 to TRBJ2-3; 13 bases are shared with TRBD2. V was pared by 3 bases and J by 1 base, with 5 bases of the junction left unmatched. The germline V gene has CDR1 SGHRS and CDR2 YFSETQ. The CDR3 has 17 residues. The CDR3 coding sequence is TGCGCCAGCAGCTCGGGACTAGCGGGGAGAGGCACAGATACGCAGTATTTT. This encodes CASSSGLAGRGTDTQYF.